This TCR beta chain was captured by sequencing in a study of cytomegalovirus exposure and HLA in healthy donors. Whole-study findings and limits: A few CMV-associated chains proved CMV antigen-specific in vitro. In a later analysis, TCR beta V- and J-gene trimming showed a link to a missense DCLRE1C variant. The productive fraction for most TCR beta V segments was about 90% or about 30% in an earlier analysis. It was in a later analysis that TCR association rates were seen to vary by HLA locus, highest for DRB1 and lowest for HLA-C.

PCR was performed using 60 Vbeta and 13 Jbeta primers. Assay used: immunoSEQ multiplex PCR; TCRdb lists only in-frame clones, some missing. Counted here are fewer than 250,000 clones, around 78% occurring once; the ten biggest clones make up approximately 14%. Germline V gene data show CDR1 as LNHDA and CDR2 as SQIVND (reference sequence). V lost 3 bases and J 0 bases, leaving 17 bases between the germline ends. CDR3 size: 17 residues. Turning to this clone: Antigen: not known.

Sequencing was performed on PBMCs. The genes are TRBV19 and TRBJ1-1, with D possibly TRBD1 on 6 matching bases. The sequence came from a woman aged 25 to 39 in good health and CMV-seropositive. The DNA for the CDR3 is TGTGCCAGTAGTATCTTAGCAGGGGTTGCGGTGAACACTGAAGCTTTCTTT. Translating it yields CASSILAGVAVNTEAFF.